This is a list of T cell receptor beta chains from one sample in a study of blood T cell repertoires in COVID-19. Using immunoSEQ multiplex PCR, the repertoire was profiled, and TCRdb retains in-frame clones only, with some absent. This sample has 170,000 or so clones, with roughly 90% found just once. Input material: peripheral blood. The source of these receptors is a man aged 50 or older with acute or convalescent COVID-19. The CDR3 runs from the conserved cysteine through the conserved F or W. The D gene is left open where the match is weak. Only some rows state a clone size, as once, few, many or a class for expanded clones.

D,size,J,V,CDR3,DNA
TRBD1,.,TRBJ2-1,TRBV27,CASRGTGSGNNEQFF,TGTGCCAGCAGGGGGACAGGGTCGGGGAACAATGAGCAGTTCTTC
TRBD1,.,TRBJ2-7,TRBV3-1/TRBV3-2,CASSQPGTALFYEQYF,TGTGCCAGCAGCCAACCCGGGACAGCACTTTTCTACGAGCAGTACTTC
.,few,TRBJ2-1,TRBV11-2,CASGLNPRYNEQFF,TGTGCCAGCGGCCTCAACCCCAGGTACAATGAGCAGTTCTTC
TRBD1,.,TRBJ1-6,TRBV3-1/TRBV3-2,CASSQASGTGYSPLHF,TGTGCCAGCAGCCAAGCCTCCGGGACAGGGTATTCACCCCTCCACTTT
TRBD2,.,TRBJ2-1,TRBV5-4,CASSLALRGGYNEQFF,TGTGCCAGCAGCTTGGCCTTGCGGGGGGGATACAATGAGCAGTTCTTC
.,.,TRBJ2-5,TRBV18,CASSSQTYQETQYF,TGTGCCAGCTCTTCACAGACGTACCAAGAGACCCAGTACTTC
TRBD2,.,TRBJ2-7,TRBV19,CASSLGLAGGLYEQYF,TGTGCCAGTAGTCTTGGACTAGCGGGAGGTCTGTACGAGCAGTACTTC
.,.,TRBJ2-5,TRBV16,CASSQSQAKETQYF,TGTGCCAGCAGCCAATCACAGGCGAAAGAGACCCAGTACTTC
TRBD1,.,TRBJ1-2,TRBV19,CASRILGGQGNYGYTF,TGTGCCAGTAGAATCCTGGGTGGACAGGGTAACTATGGCTACACCTTC
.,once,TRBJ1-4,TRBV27,CASSLGGQGWEKLFF,TGTGCCAGCAGTTTAGGCGGCCAGGGTTGGGAAAAACTGTTTTTT
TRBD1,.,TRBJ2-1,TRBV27,CASINRSGQLHNEQFF,TGTGCCAGCATCAACCGATCGGGACAGCTACACAATGAGCAGTTCTTC
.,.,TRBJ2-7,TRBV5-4,CASSLAERTDPAEQYF,TGTGCCAGCAGCTTGGCTGAGAGGACAGACCCAGCCGAGCAGTACTTC
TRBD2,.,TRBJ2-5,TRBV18,CASSLGLAALGETQYF,TGTGCCAGCTCACTCGGACTAGCGGCCCTAGGGGAGACCCAGTACTTC
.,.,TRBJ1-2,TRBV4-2,CASSQDRWGPGYTF,TGTGCCAGCAGCCAAGATCGGTGGGGGCCTGGCTACACCTTC
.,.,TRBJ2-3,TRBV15,CATSRGTAALTDTQYF,TGTGCCACCAGCAGAGGGACAGCGGCCCTCACAGATACGCAGTATTTT
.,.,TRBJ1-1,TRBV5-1,CASSLAGGYTEAFF,TGCGCCAGCAGCTTGGCCGGCGGGTACACTGAAGCTTTCTTT
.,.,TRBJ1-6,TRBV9,CASSVVPGQGSPLHF,TGTGCCAGCAGCGTAGTACCGGGACAAGGCTCACCCCTCCACTTT
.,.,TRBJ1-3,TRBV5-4,CASSLEGVGGNTIYF,TGTGCCAGCAGCTTGGAAGGAGTTGGTGGAAACACCATATATTTT
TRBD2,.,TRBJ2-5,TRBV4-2,CASSLTLAPQETQYF,TGTGCCAGCAGCCTAACACTAGCGCCCCAAGAGACCCAGTACTTC
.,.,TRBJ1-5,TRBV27,CASSGLGNQPQHF,TGTGCCAGCAGTGGGCTCGGCAATCAGCCCCAGCATTTT
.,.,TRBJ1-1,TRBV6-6,CASSQSQTTEAFF,TGTGCCAGCAGCCAATCACAGACGACTGAAGCTTTCTTT
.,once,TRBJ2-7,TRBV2,CASSEVLGAGVFYEQYF,TGTGCCAGCAGTGAAGTTTTAGGGGCAGGGGTTTTCTACGAGCAGTACTTC
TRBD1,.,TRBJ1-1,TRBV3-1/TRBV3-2,CASSPPGGMNTEAFF,TGTGCCAGCAGTCCGCCAGGGGGAATGAACACTGAAGCTTTCTTT
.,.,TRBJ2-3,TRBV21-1,CASSEESWGQGEDTQYF,TGTGCCAGCAGCGAAGAGAGCTGGGGACAGGGAGAAGATACGCAGTATTTT
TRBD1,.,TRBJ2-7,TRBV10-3,CAISERTGVSYEQYF,TGTGCCATCAGTGAGAGGACAGGGGTTAGCTACGAGCAGTACTTC
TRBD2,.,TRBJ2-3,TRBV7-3,CASSLEVWRGGTDTQYF,TGTGCCAGCAGCTTAGAGGTTTGGCGGGGGGGCACAGATACGCAGTATTTT
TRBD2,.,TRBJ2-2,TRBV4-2,CASSQDRLAGGELFF,TGTGCCAGCAGCCAAGATCGACTAGCGGGCGGGGAGCTGTTTTTT
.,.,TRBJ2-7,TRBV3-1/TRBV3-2,CASSQYLAYEQYF,TGTGCCAGCAGCCAATATCTGGCTTACGAGCAGTACTTC
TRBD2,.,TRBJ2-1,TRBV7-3,CASSLRLAGGEEQFF,TGTGCCAGCAGCTTGAGACTAGCGGGGGGTGAGGAGCAGTTCTTC
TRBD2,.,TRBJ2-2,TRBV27,CASSLDREGRFGELFF,TGTGCCAGCAGTTTAGACCGGGAGGGTAGATTCGGGGAGCTGTTTTTT
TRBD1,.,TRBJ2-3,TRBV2,CARGTGPTDTQYF,TGTGCCAGAGGGACAGGCCCCACAGATACGCAGTATTTT
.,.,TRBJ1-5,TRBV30,CAWNTPWGDQPQHF,TGTGCCTGGAATACCCCCTGGGGGGATCAGCCCCAGCATTTT
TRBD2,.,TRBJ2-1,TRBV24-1,CATSASRTSGSEQFF,TGTGCCACCAGTGCCTCCCGGACTAGCGGGAGTGAGCAGTTCTTC
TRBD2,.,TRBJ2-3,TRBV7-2,CASSLGVTSGGDTQYF,TGTGCCAGCAGCTTAGGAGTGACTAGCGGGGGTGATACGCAGTATTTT
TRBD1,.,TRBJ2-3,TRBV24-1,CATSDSRTGVDTQYF,TGTGCCACCAGTGATTCGAGGACAGGGGTAGATACGCAGTATTTT
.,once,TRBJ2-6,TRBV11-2,CASSLTKYRVSGANVLTF,TGTGCCAGCAGCTTAACCAAATACAGGGTCTCTGGGGCCAACGTCCTGACTTTC
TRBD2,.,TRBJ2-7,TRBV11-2,CASNLGISGSGEQYF,TGTGCCAGCAACTTAGGCATTAGCGGGAGTGGCGAGCAGTACTTC
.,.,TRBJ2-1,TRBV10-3,CAISESGVHNEQFF,TGTGCCATCAGTGAGTCAGGGGTCCACAATGAGCAGTTCTTC
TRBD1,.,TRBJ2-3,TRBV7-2,CASSPEDRGTDTQYF,TGTGCCAGCAGCCCCGAAGACAGGGGCACAGATACGCAGTATTTT
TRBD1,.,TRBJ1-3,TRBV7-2,CASSLWDSSGNTIYF,TGTGCCAGCAGCTTGTGGGACAGCTCTGGAAACACCATATATTTT
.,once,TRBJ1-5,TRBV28,CASSAQWAEYSNQPQHF,TGTGCCAGCAGCGCTCAATGGGCAGAGTATAGCAATCAGCCCCAGCATTTT
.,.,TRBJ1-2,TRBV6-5,CASSYSMGAYGYTF,TGTGCCAGCAGTTACTCGATGGGGGCCTATGGCTACACCTTC
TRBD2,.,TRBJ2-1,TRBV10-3,CAIRSPGTSLQSNEQFF,TGTGCCATCAGAAGTCCCGGGACTAGTTTGCAATCCAATGAGCAGTTCTTC
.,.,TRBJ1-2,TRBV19,CASTTPQVTYGYTF,TGTGCCAGTACCACACCCCAGGTCACTTATGGCTACACCTTC
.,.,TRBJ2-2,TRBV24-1,CATTAGLNTGELFF,TGTGCCACCACTGCAGGGTTGAACACCGGGGAGCTGTTTTTT
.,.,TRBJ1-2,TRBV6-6,CASSYSREGYTF,TGTGCCAGCAGTTACTCGAGGGAGGGCTACACCTTC
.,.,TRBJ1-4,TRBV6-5,CASSTGMGGEKLFF,TGTGCCAGCAGTACAGGGATGGGTGGAGAAAAACTGTTTTTT
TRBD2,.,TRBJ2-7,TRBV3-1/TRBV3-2,CASSRAPGLAGGTSYEQYF,TGTGCCAGCAGCCGCGCCCCGGGACTAGCGGGAGGTACCTCCTACGAGCAGTACTTC
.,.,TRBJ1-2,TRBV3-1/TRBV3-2,CASSQAGGRNYGYTF,TGTGCCAGCAGCCAAGCCGGAGGGAGAAACTATGGCTACACCTTC
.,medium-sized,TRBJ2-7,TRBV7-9,CASSVVGWKPTDYEQYF,TGTGCCAGCAGCGTCGTGGGTTGGAAACCGACTGACTACGAGCAGTACTTC
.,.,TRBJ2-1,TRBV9,CASSVRGLSSYNEQFF,TGTGCCAGCAGCGTACGCGGGCTTAGCTCCTACAATGAGCAGTTCTTC
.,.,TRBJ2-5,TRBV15,CATSRDLGFGARQDKETQYF,TGTGCCACCAGCAGAGATCTGGGGTTTGGGGCTCGACAGGACAAAGAGACCCAGTACTTC
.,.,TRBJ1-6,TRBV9,CASTPGDAGGNSPLHF,TGTGCCAGCACCCCCGGCGATGCGGGCGGGAATTCACCCCTCCACTTT
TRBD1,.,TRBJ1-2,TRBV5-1,CASSLGDRIVNYGYTF,TGCGCCAGCAGCTTGGGGGACAGGATTGTTAACTATGGCTACACCTTC
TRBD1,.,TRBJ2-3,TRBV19,CASSLSGQGAGGQYF,TGTGCCAGTAGTCTCTCGGGACAGGGGGCTGGGGGGCAGTATTTT
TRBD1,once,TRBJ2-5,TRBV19,CASSHGTGGQETQYF,TGTGCCAGTAGTCATGGGACAGGGGGACAAGAGACCCAGTACTTC
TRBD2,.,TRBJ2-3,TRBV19,CASSLRGSGGSTDTQYF,TGTGCCAGTAGTTTGAGGGGGAGCGGGGGTAGCACAGATACGCAGTATTTT